This is a list of T cell receptor beta chains from one sample in a study of blood T cells in healthy people across ages. A single record per CDR3 protein comes from TCRdb applying MiXCR to the 5' RACE reads. The table includes about 570,000 distinct CDR3 sequences, roughly 28% detected once. Sequenced sample: blood. The receptors stem from a woman between 65 and 79 years old in good health. Each CDR3 is given with its conserved first and last residue. D genes are given only for firm matches. Size is stated for part of the rows, as once, few or many counts, or as a class when the clone is expanded.

v_call: TRBV11-2; d_call: TRBD1; j_call: TRBJ1-5; clone_size: NA; cdr3_aa: CASSLERDRRLNSNQPQHF; cdr3_nt: TGTGCCAGCAGCTTAGAGCGGGACAGGAGACTCAATAGCAATCAGCCCCAGCATTTT
v_call: TRBV7-2; d_call: TRBD2; j_call: TRBJ2-3; clone_size: few; cdr3_aa: CASSLAAGVDTDTQYF; cdr3_nt: TGTGCCAGCAGCTTAGCGGCGGGGGTGGACACAGATACGCAGTATTTT
v_call: TRBV20-1; d_call: TRBD1; j_call: TRBJ2-3; clone_size: few; cdr3_aa: CSATGTGGTDTQYF; cdr3_nt: TGCAGTGCTACAGGGACAGGAGGCACAGATACGCAGTATTTT
v_call: TRBV29-1; d_call: TRBD2; j_call: TRBJ2-3; clone_size: NA; cdr3_aa: CSAEASGSTDTQYF; cdr3_nt: TGCAGCGCCGAGGCTAGCGGGAGCACAGATACGCAGTATTTT
v_call: TRBV29-1; d_call: NA; j_call: TRBJ2-5; clone_size: NA; cdr3_aa: CSVDSRETQYF; cdr3_nt: TGCAGCGTTGATAGTCGAGAGACCCAGTACTTC
v_call: TRBV20-1; d_call: NA; j_call: TRBJ1-1; clone_size: NA; cdr3_aa: CSARRAGIANTEAFF; cdr3_nt: TGCAGTGCTAGACGGGCAGGAATAGCGAACACTGAAGCTTTCTTT
v_call: TRBV7-9; d_call: NA; j_call: TRBJ2-7; clone_size: NA; cdr3_aa: CASSPKGVIYEQYF; cdr3_nt: TGTGCCAGCAGCCCTAAGGGAGTTATCTACGAGCAGTACTTC
v_call: TRBV11-2; d_call: NA; j_call: TRBJ1-2; clone_size: NA; cdr3_aa: CASSLGGQIRGYTF; cdr3_nt: TGTGCCAGCAGCTTAGGAGGACAGATACGCGGCTACACCTTC
v_call: TRBV7-6; d_call: NA; j_call: TRBJ2-1; clone_size: NA; cdr3_aa: CASSLGLTPNEQFF; cdr3_nt: TGTGCCAGCAGCTTAGGTCTTACTCCCAATGAGCAGTTCTTC
v_call: TRBV18; d_call: NA; j_call: TRBJ2-7; clone_size: few; cdr3_aa: CASSADASEQYF; cdr3_nt: TGTGCCAGCTCAGCGGACGCGAGCGAGCAGTACTTC
v_call: TRBV7-2; d_call: NA; j_call: TRBJ1-3; clone_size: NA; cdr3_aa: CASSLFGRNTNTTYF; cdr3_nt: TGTGCCAGCAGCTTGTTTGGGAGAAACACAAACACCACATATTTT
v_call: TRBV5-1; d_call: NA; j_call: TRBJ1-2; clone_size: NA; cdr3_aa: CASSLVPRGAGYGYTF; cdr3_nt: TGCGCCAGCAGCTTGGTACCTCGGGGGGCAGGATATGGCTACACCTTC
v_call: TRBV20-1; d_call: TRBD2; j_call: TRBJ2-5; clone_size: few; cdr3_aa: CSATGLVGGTQYF; cdr3_nt: TGCAGTGCAACGGGACTAGTCGGGGGGACCCAGTACTTC
v_call: TRBV5-1; d_call: NA; j_call: TRBJ2-5; clone_size: few; cdr3_aa: CASSSLPTSVETQYF; cdr3_nt: TGCGCCAGCAGCTCCCTCCCGACTAGTGTAGAGACCCAGTACTTC
v_call: TRBV7-3; d_call: TRBD1; j_call: TRBJ2-3; clone_size: NA; cdr3_aa: CASNLRQGSTDTQYF; cdr3_nt: TGTGCCAGCAACCTCAGACAGGGGAGCACAGATACGCAGTATTTT
v_call: TRBV10-3; d_call: TRBD2; j_call: TRBJ2-3; clone_size: many; cdr3_aa: CAISDTSGATDTQYF; cdr3_nt: TGTGCCATCAGTGATACTAGCGGGGCCACAGATACGCAGTATTTT